The clone carrying this TCR beta chain was counted only a few times. Described time point: patch test 1, 2 weeks after DPC sensitization. As to treatment: therapeutic diphenylcyclopropenone sensitization with weekly scalp DPC. The sample belongs to a study of human T cells and chemical hapten exposure. Unique molecular identifiers were affixed to discrete cDNA molecules within the library. Authors' data handling: The median was about 89,000 TCRs per sample, ranging 23,224 to 690,600. TCRdb re-derived calls from the RACE reads in MiXCR, one entry per CDR3 protein. The V and J calls were determined by TCRdb, not by the authors. Among tens of thousands of distinct CDR3 sequences, 12% were seen once, and the ten largest hold approximately 3.7%. The material sequenced was whole blood, taken in connection with sensitization to the hapten diphenylcyclopropenone (DPC). This clonotype originated in a woman aged 60 to 75 with alopecia areata. Some clones in this sample may be carry-over from other donors' samples.

DNA for the CDR3: TGCAGCGTTGATGGGGTCGGAGACAGGGAAGACTACAATGAGCAGTTCTTC. Translation gives CSVDGVGDREDYNEQFF. The chain is built from TRBV29-1 and TRBJ2-1; 7 nucleotides align to TRBD1. V lost 3 bases and J lost 3; bases outside the gene matches: 14. CDR1 is SQVTM and CDR2 is ANQGSEA in the germline V gene. The CDR3 loop spans 17 amino acids.